This entry lists 6 T cell receptor beta chains sequenced from one sample in a study of T cells in tuberculosis. Data came from immunoSEQ multiplex PCR; TCRdb stores just in-frame clones and leaves some out. The sample carries fewer than 40,000 clones, approximately 94% recorded once. The sequenced material came from PBMCs. The receptor set was obtained from a donor between 10 and 35 years old with latent tuberculosis or without tuberculosis infection.

The chain employs TRBV6-5 and TRBJ1-1; the D is unclear. Germline CDR1 is MNHEY and CDR2 is SVGAGI. V gave up 2 bases and J gave up 1 base, with 5 bases separating them. This CDR3 is built from 13 residues. The CDR3 region has the DNA TGTGCCAGCAGTTACACGGGGAACACTGAAGCTTTCTTT. This gives the protein CASSYTGNTEAFF.

This clone occurred a few times. The V and J genes are TRBV7-6 and TRBJ2-7; TRBD2 aligns across 7 bases. CDR1 is SGHVS, CDR2 FNYEAQ, per germline. The CDR3 is 10 amino acids. Trimming took 10 bases from V and 7 from J; bases not matched to a gene: 4. The CDR3 protein is CAITGLEQYF. DNA of the CDR3: TGTGCCATTACGGGACTAGAGCAGTACTTC.

This sequence joins TRBV30 and TRBJ2-3, with a tentative D call TRBD2 (6 bases). Germline values: CDR1 GTSNPN, CDR2 SVGIG (reference sequence). The CDR3 extends over 15 amino acids. Deletions cut 5 bases from V and 7 bases from J, with 22 bases between. CDR3 sequence reads: CAWASSDLRGNTQYF. The DNA for the CDR3 is TGTGCCTGGGCCTCTAGCGATCTAAGGGGAAATACGCAGTATTTT. The full variable domain, its missing parts supplied by reference TRBV30 and TRBJ2-3, is SQTIHQWPATLVQPVGSPLSLECTVEGTSNPNLYWYRQAAGRGLQLLFYSVGIGQISSEVPQNLSASRPQDRQFILSSKKLLLSDSGFYLCAWASSDLRGNTQYFGPGTRLTVL.

The chain links TRBV5-1 to TRBJ1-3; no definite D call. V gave up 4 bases and J gave up 0 bases, with 8 bases separating them. Germline V lookup: CDR1 SGHRS, CDR2 YFSETQ. This CDR3 spans 14 amino acids. The CDR3 loop is CASSPYSSGNTIYF. In DNA, the CDR3 is TGCGCCAGCAGCCCCTATAGCTCTGGAAACACCATATATTTT.

The chain has TRBV2 and TRBJ2-1; TRBD2 aligns across 9 bases. CDR3 size: 15 residues. Unmatched junction bases numbered 13, after V lost 10 bases and J lost 6 bases. Germline V CDR1 and CDR2: SNHLY, FYNNEI. The CDR3 nucleotides read TGTGCCACCGTACTCCTAGCGGGATACACCAATGAGCAGTTCTTC. Protein sequence: CATVLLAGYTNEQFF.

The chain recombines TRBV10-3 with TRBJ1-2, with 9 nucleotides matching TRBD1. V lost 7 bases, J lost 2 bases, and 2 bases stayed unmatched. Germline V gene sequence: CDR1 ENHRY, CDR2 SYGVKD. The CDR3 spans 13 residues. CDR3 DNA sequence: TGTGCCATCAAGGGACAGGGAAACTATGGCTACACCTTC. This sequence encodes CAIKGQGNYGYTF.